Listed below are T cell receptor beta chains from one sample, sequenced in a study of blood T cell repertoires in COVID-19. Clones were sequenced by immunoSEQ multiplex PCR, and TCRdb holds only the in-frame ones, with some missing. The repertoire holds a few hundred thousand clones, with over 75% as singletons. Sequencing was carried out using peripheral blood. Receptor source: a man aged 45 to 65 with COVID-19, enrolled during active disease. The CDR3 runs from the conserved cysteine through the conserved F or W. The D gene is left open where the match is weak. Expanded clones are given a class, and other clones once, few, many or no size at all.

j_gene	v_gene	len	d_gene	abundance	CDR3nt	CDR3aa
TRBJ2-5	TRBV19	17	TRBD2	.	TGTGCCAGTAAGCCGGGGGGGCCTATTTTGAGCATCGAGACCCAGTACTTC	CASKPGGPILSIETQYF
TRBJ2-1	TRBV6-5	15	TRBD2	.	TGTGCCAGCAGCCGACTAGCGGGGGTATACAATGAGCAGTTCTTC	CASSRLAGVYNEQFF
TRBJ1-2	TRBV19	14	TRBD1	.	TGTGCCAGTAGTGGACCGGGACAGGGGAGAGGCTACACCTTC	CASSGPGQGRGYTF
TRBJ1-1	TRBV4-1	13	.	once	TGCGCCAGCAGCCGGGAGACCGGGACTGAAGCTTTCTTT	CASSRETGTEAFF
TRBJ2-2	TRBV12-3/TRBV12-4	12	.	.	TGTGCCAGCCCCGGGTTGGCCGGGGAGCTGTTTTTT	CASPGLAGELFF
TRBJ2-7	TRBV6-1	15	.	.	TGTGCCAGCAGTGAAGCGGGACAATCCTCCTACGAGCAGTACTTC	CASSEAGQSSYEQYF
TRBJ1-1	TRBV28	14	.	.	TGTGCCAGCAGACAGTACATGGGACACTCTGAAGCTTTCTTT	CASRQYMGHSEAFF
TRBJ1-6	TRBV29-1	14	.	.	TGCAGCGTTGCCGGGGATGCCTATAATTCACCCCTCCACTTT	CSVAGDAYNSPLHF
TRBJ2-7	TRBV14	15	.	.	TGTGCCAGCAGCCCTACTACCACGGTGGTCTACGAGCAGTACTTC	CASSPTTTVVYEQYF
TRBJ2-7	TRBV5-4	15	.	few	TGTGCCAGCAGCCGGCCCCCAGGTGACTCCTACGAGCAGTACTTC	CASSRPPGDSYEQYF
TRBJ2-7	TRBV5-5	15	.	once	TGTGCCAGCAGCACTCAACAGGGACCCAGCTACGAGCAGTACTTC	CASSTQQGPSYEQYF
TRBJ2-5	TRBV7-2	16	TRBD2	.	TGTGCCAGCAGCTTAGGTAGCGGGGGGGGTCAAGAGACCCAGTACTTC	CASSLGSGGGQETQYF
TRBJ2-1	TRBV28	14	TRBD1	.	TGTGCCAGCAGGGACGGGACAGGGTTCGCTGAGCAGTTCTTC	CASRDGTGFAEQFF
TRBJ2-1	TRBV30	17	TRBD2	once	TGTGCCTGGAGTGTACCGACTAGCGGGAGAGCGAACAATGAGCAGTTCTTC	CAWSVPTSGRANNEQFF
TRBJ1-1	TRBV11-2	15	TRBD1	.	TGTGCCAGCAGTTCACAGGGGGGCCGTGGCACTGAAGCTTTCTTT	CASSSQGGRGTEAFF
TRBJ2-7	TRBV7-3	13	TRBD2	.	TGTGCCAGCAGCCCGGGAGGTTCTCTCGAGCAGTACTTC	CASSPGGSLEQYF
TRBJ1-1	TRBV30	15	TRBD1	once	TGTGCCCGTGGGACAGGGGGTTCCGGGGGGACTGAAGCTTTCTTT	CARGTGGSGGTEAFF
TRBJ1-6	TRBV6-5	13	TRBD1	.	TGTGCCAGCAGGGGACAGGTTAATTCACCCCTCCACTTT	CASRGQVNSPLHF
TRBJ1-2	TRBV7-3	13	TRBD1	.	TGTGCCAGCAGCCCAGGGACAGCCTATGGCTACACCTTC	CASSPGTAYGYTF
TRBJ1-1	TRBV19	15	TRBD1	.	TGTGCCAGTAGGGGGGAGGACAGGGCCGGTGCTGAAGCTTTCTTT	CASRGEDRAGAEAFF
TRBJ2-1	TRBV9	15	TRBD2	.	TGTGCCAGCACGCCCGCTAGCGGGAGCTACAATGAGCAGTTCTTC	CASTPASGSYNEQFF
TRBJ2-7	TRBV28	15	TRBD2	.	TGTGCCAGCAGTCCCCGGGGACTAGCGGGCTACGAGCAGTACTTC	CASSPRGLAGYEQYF
TRBJ1-1	TRBV28	14	.	many	TGTGCCAGCAGTTTAATCGGAGGGGACACTGAAGCTTTCTTT	CASSLIGGDTEAFF
TRBJ2-7	TRBV19	13	TRBD2	.	TGTGCCACTAAGGGACTAGCGGGAGCCGAGCAGTACTTC	CATKGLAGAEQYF
TRBJ2-5	TRBV29-1	12	.	.	TGCAGCGTTGTGGCTAGCTTGCAGACCCAGTACTTC	CSVVASLQTQYF
TRBJ1-3	TRBV5-4	12	.	few	TGTGCCAGCAGCGCCTACGGAAACACCATATATTTT	CASSAYGNTIYF
TRBJ2-1	TRBV7-9	15	.	.	TGTGCCAGCAGCTCCCAGCGGGTGCCATACAATGAGCAGTTCTTC	CASSSQRVPYNEQFF
TRBJ1-1	TRBV5-4	15	.	.	TGTGCCAGCAGCTGGAGGAGCCCTTTACATTCTGAAGCTTTCTTT	CASSWRSPLHSEAFF
TRBJ1-2	TRBV18	13	TRBD1	.	TGTGCCAGCTCACCGACAGGGAACTATGGCTACACCTTC	CASSPTGNYGYTF
TRBJ2-1	TRBV4-1	17	TRBD2	once	TGCGCCAGCAGCTTAATAATATCCGGGACTATTAACAATGAGCAGTTCTTC	CASSLIISGTINNEQFF
TRBJ1-1	TRBV19	14	TRBD1	.	TGTGCCAGTAGATCCAGAGGGGGCAACACTGAAGCTTTCTTT	CASRSRGGNTEAFF
TRBJ1-1	TRBV10-3	12	.	.	TGTGCCATCAGTGAGTCCCAGGGAGAAGCTTTCTTT	CAISESQGEAFF
TRBJ1-4	TRBV2	15	.	.	TGTGCCAGCACACCCTGGGGCCTCGGGGGGGAAAAACTGTTTTTT	CASTPWGLGGEKLFF
TRBJ2-7	TRBV2	15	TRBD1	few	TGTGCCAGCGGCCCTGTGGGGACAGGGGCCCACGAGCAGTACTTC	CASGPVGTGAHEQYF
TRBJ2-5	TRBV6-1	16	TRBD2	few	TGTGCCAGCAGTGACGGGGGGCGGGGGGCTGGGGAGACCCAGTACTTC	CASSDGGRGAGETQYF
TRBJ2-3	TRBV23-1	16	.	.	.	CASILGREATTDTQYF
TRBJ1-6	TRBV11-2	18	.	large	TGTGCCAGCAGCTTACCACTGGGGGGGAGGCGGGCTAATTCACCCCTCCACTTT	CASSLPLGGRRANSPLHF
TRBJ1-5	TRBV7-3	14	TRBD1	.	TGTGCCAGCAGCTCGCAGGGGGGCGGACAGCCCCAGCATTTT	CASSSQGGGQPQHF
TRBJ2-7	TRBV28	15	.	.	TGTGCCAGCAGTTTAATCCAGGGTTTCATCTACGAGCAGTACTTC	CASSLIQGFIYEQYF
TRBJ2-1	TRBV4-1	17	TRBD2	.	TGCGCCAGCAGCCAAGAGACTAGCGGGGGATTCTACAATGAGCAGTTCTTC	CASSQETSGGFYNEQFF
TRBJ1-3	TRBV5-4	14	TRBD1	.	TGTGCCAGCAGCTCAGGGGGCGGCGAAAACACCATATATTTT	CASSSGGGENTIYF
TRBJ1-3	TRBV29-1	12	.	.	TGCAGCGTTTCCCACGACGGGAGCACCATATATTTT	CSVSHDGSTIYF